The 17 T cell receptor beta chains reported below all come from one sample, sequenced in a study of shared clonotypes between healthy human individuals. The method was immunoSEQ multiplex PCR; TCRdb's version includes in-frame clones alone and lacks a portion of them. The table lists some 2,500,000 clones, over 85% of them singletons. The sample taken for sequencing was naive CD4+ T cells from PBMCs. Noted subset: CD45RA+ positively selected. The source is a man between 18 and 29 years old in good health. Some clones in this sample may be carry-over from other donors' samples.

This clone came up a few times. The chain joins TRBV28 to TRBJ1-2; no clear D. The germline V gene encodes CDR1 MDHEN and CDR2 SYDVKM. V lost 5 bases and J lost 4, with 14 bases in between. This CDR3 comprises 14 residues. CDR3 bases: TGTGCCAGCAGTGGACCGACGGGCACCTATGGCTACACCTTC. This sequence encodes CASSGPTGTYGYTF.

This chain joins TRBV5-1 and TRBJ2-1; 7 bases align to TRBD2. The germline V gene has CDR1 SGHRS and CDR2 YFSETQ. This CDR3 has 15 residues. Trimming cost V 4 bases and J 0 bases; bases outside gene matches: 4. The CDR3: CASSLLANSYNEQFF. The CDR3 DNA reads as TGCGCCAGCAGCCTACTAGCGAACTCCTACAATGAGCAGTTCTTC.

This chain uses TRBV6-5 with TRBJ1-2, with D possibly TRBD1 on 5 matching bases. The V end lost 6 bases, the J end lost 8 bases, and 16 bases lay between the germline ends. The CDR3 has 13 amino acids. The germline CDR1 and CDR2 sequences are MNHEY and SVGAGI. The CDR3 bases are TGTGCCAGCAGGCTGGGGGGATTTGGGGGCTACACCTTC. Its translation is CASRLGGFGGYTF.

On this clone itself: Other DNA sequences in this specimen translate into the identical CDR3. The CDR3 protein is CASSLRGLNTGELFF. The CDR3 coding sequence is TGTGCCAGCAGTCTACGGGGGCTCAACACCGGGGAGCTGTTTTTT. V and J are TRBV27 and TRBJ2-2; TRBD1 or TRBD2 may be the D gene (6 bases each). V lost 5 bases and J lost 2, with 12 bases in between. Per the germline V gene, CDR1 is MNHEY and CDR2 is SMNVEV (reference sequence). The CDR3 has 15 residues.

The CDR3 DNA is TGTGCCAGCAGCTGGGGTGGGAGAACTAATGAAAAACTGTTTTTT. Translated: CASSWGGRTNEKLFF. The rearrangement links TRBV5-4 to TRBJ1-4, with D unclear. The V end was cut by 3 bases, the J end by 1 base, with 10 bases between. Per germline, CDR1 SGHNT and CDR2 YYREEE (reference sequence). The CDR3 contains 15 residues. The full variable domain, rest sourced from reference TRBV5-4 and TRBJ1-4, is ETGVTQSPTHLIKTRGQQVTLRCSSQSGHNTVSWYQQALGQGPQFIFQYYREEENGRGNFPPRFSGLQFPNYSSELNVNALELDDSALYLCASSWGGRTNEKLFFGSGTQLSVL.

In its sample, this clone was seen once. V is TRBV27 and J is TRBJ1-4, with a possible D match to TRBD1 (5 bases). CDR3 length: 16 amino acids. Germline loops: CDR1 MNHEY, CDR2 SMNVEV (reference sequence). Deletions cut 3 bases from V and 3 bases from J, with 14 bases between. The CDR3 sequence is CASSLGLPRANEKLFF. The CDR3 coding sequence is TGTGCCAGCAGTTTGGGACTGCCCAGGGCTAATGAAAAACTGTTTTTT.

V usage is TRBV5-1 and J usage is TRBJ2-5, with D perhaps matching TRBD1 (5 bases). CDR3 length: 12 amino acids. V lost 4 bases, J lost 3 bases, and 7 bases lay in between. Germline V gives CDR1 SGHRS, CDR2 YFSETQ. In DNA form, the CDR3 reads TGCGCCAGCAGCATGGACAAAGAGACCCAGTACTTC. The encoded protein is CASSMDKETQYF.

The chain recombines TRBV6-5 with TRBJ1-3, with D uncertain. This CDR3 region has 16 residues. CDR1 and CDR2 (germline): MNHEY, SVGAGI. The ends were cut back, 2 bases at V and 4 bases at J, with 15 bases in the middle. The CDR3 protein is CASSYGLIGLGNTIYF. CDR3 nucleotide sequence: TGTGCCAGCAGTTACGGGCTTATCGGGCTGGGAAACACCATATATTTT.

V gene TRBV7-6 combines with J gene TRBJ1-2; TRBD1 agrees at 10 bases. V lost 5 bases and J lost 7; bases outside the gene matches: 7. CDR3 length: 14 amino acids. Looked up from germline, CDR1 is SGHVS and CDR2 is FNYEAQ. The CDR3 loop is CASSIGDRGGGYTF. For the CDR3, the DNA is TGTGCCAGCAGCATAGGGGACAGGGGAGGTGGCTACACCTTC.

The chain employs TRBV9 and TRBJ2-5; D is ambiguous. The CDR3 totals 14 residues. V lost 3 bases, J lost 5 bases, and 14 bases lay in between. Germline lookup yields CDR1 SGDLS and CDR2 YYNGEE. The CDR3 here is CASSAPDGLETQYF. CDR3 DNA: TGTGCCAGCAGCGCCCCGGACGGGTTGGAGACCCAGTACTTC.

This chain joins TRBV6-5 and TRBJ1-6, with D unclear. This CDR3 comprises 16 residues. V gave up 0 bases and J gave up 1 base, with 7 bases separating them. CDR1 and CDR2 from the germline V gene are MNHEY and SVGAGI. CDR3 sequence (DNA): TGTGCCAGCAGTTACTCGTGGGCGTCCTATAATTCACCCCTCCACTTT. This codes for CASSYSWASYNSPLHF.

As to this clone: The same CDR3 also results from other DNA sequences found in this sample. The rearrangement joins TRBV5-1 to TRBJ2-2; 13 bases agree with TRBD2. Germline assignment: CDR1 SGHRS and CDR2 YFSETQ. The CDR3 covers 15 residues. After removal of 2 bases from V and 6 bases from J, the junction contained 1 base not matched to a gene. CDR3: CASSLLAGGPGELFF. The CDR3 DNA is TGCGCCAGCAGCTTACTAGCGGGAGGGCCCGGGGAGCTGTTTTTT.

V usage is TRBV7-2 and J usage is TRBJ2-1; 10 bases fit TRBD2. Per the germline V gene, CDR1 is SGHTA and CDR2 is FQGNSA. This CDR3 comprises 15 residues. V lost 3 bases to trimming and J lost 6 bases; unmatched junction nucleotides: 5. CDR3 in amino acids: CASSFRTSGGNEQFF. CDR3 coding DNA: TGTGCCAGCAGCTTTCGGACTAGCGGAGGCAATGAGCAGTTCTTC.

The J gene is TRBJ1-4, the V gene TRBV10-3; D unclear. This CDR3 has 14 amino acids. Germline-derived CDR1 and CDR2 are ENHRY and SYGVKD. The V gene lost 4 bases and the J gene lost 4 bases, with 10 bases spanning the gap. CDR3 DNA: TGTGCCATCAGTGCGGGAAGAATTAATGAAAAACTGTTTTTT. Translated, it gives CAISAGRINEKLFF.

The chain uses TRBV9 and TRBJ1-1; D is undetermined. The germline V gene encodes CDR1 SGDLS and CDR2 YYNGEE. This CDR3 is 15 amino acids long. V lost 0 bases to trimming and J lost 0 bases, with 9 bases between them. The CDR3 reads CASSVGRQMNTEAFF. The CDR3 nucleotides are TGTGCCAGCAGCGTAGGACGGCAGATGAACACTGAAGCTTTCTTT.

This CDR3 is CASSGQARMGTEAFF. In DNA form, the CDR3 reads TGTGCCAGCAGCGGGCAAGCCCGTATGGGGACTGAAGCTTTCTTT. The chain is built from TRBV9 and TRBJ1-1; D is unclear. This CDR3 comprises 15 residues. Per the germline V gene, CDR1 is SGDLS and CDR2 is YYNGEE. Trimming cost V 3 bases and J 5 bases, with 17 bases left between them. Supplemented by reference TRBV9 and TRBJ1-1, the full variable domain reads DSGVTQTPKHLITATGQRVTLRCSPRSGDLSVYWYQQSLDQGLQFLIQYYNGEERAKGNILERFSAQQFPDLHSELNLSSLELGDSALYFCASSGQARMGTEAFFGQGTRLTVV.

The genes are TRBV15 and TRBJ1-5; tentatively, D is TRBD1 (6 bases). CDR1 and CDR2 from the germline V gene are LNHNV and YYDKDF (reference sequence). V lost 4 bases and J lost 11, with 15 bases in between. The CDR3 sequence is 13 residues long. This chain's CDR3 is CATSTHGGRSQHF. In DNA, the CDR3 is TGTGCCACCAGCACTCACGGGGGCAGGTCCCAGCATTTT.